A single sample is the source of the 21 T cell receptor beta chains below, sequenced in a study of blood T cell repertoires in COVID-19. Here immunoSEQ multiplex PCR was the method, and the copy in TCRdb shows in-frame clones only, minus some. The sample has under 350,000 clones; around 92% are singletons. The specimen sequenced was PBMCs or T cells enriched from blood (not recorded which). The origin of the receptors is a woman in her fifties or sixties who had recovered from COVID-19.

This clone has more than one count but fewer than ten. V usage is TRBV6-1 and J usage is TRBJ2-7, with a weak D call TRBD2 (7 bases). Between the trimmed V and J ends, which lost 2 bases and 3 bases, there was a span of 17 bases. The CDR3 extends over 16 amino acids. Germline V CDR1 and CDR2: MNHNS, SASEGT. The CDR3 nucleotides are TGTGCCAGCAGTGAATGGGGGGGGCGAGGGGACTACGAGCAGTACTTC. This encodes CASSEWGGRGDYEQYF.

The sample holds one count of this clone. The chain carries TRBV19 and TRBJ2-3; TRBD2 agrees at 8 bases. This CDR3 is 15 amino acids long. The V and J ends lost 4 bases and 6 bases, in that order; junction bases with no gene match: 9. CDR1 is LNHDA, CDR2 SQIVND, per germline (reference sequence). Written as DNA, the CDR3 is TGTGCCAGTAGTACCCCGAGCGGGGGTTTGGATACGCAGTATTTT. Protein: CASSTPSGGLDTQYF.

This clone has just one count. This rearrangement joins TRBV28 to TRBJ1-5, with TRBD1 matching 7 bases. The ends lost 9 bases at V and 1 base at J; junction bases unmatched: 9. The length of the CDR3 is 15 residues. The germline gives CDR1 MDHEN, CDR2 SYDVKM. CDR3 DNA sequence: TGTGCCAGTCTCGACAGGGTAAGGAGCAATCAGCCCCAGCATTTT. This translates into CASLDRVRSNQPQHF. The whole variable domain, remainder taken from reference TRBV28 and TRBJ1-5, is DVKVTQSSRYLVKRTGEKVFLECVQDMDHENMFWYRQDPGLGLRLIYFSYDVKMKEKGDIPEGYSVSREKKERFSLILESASTNQTSMYLCASLDRVRSNQPQHFGDGTRLSIL.

The genes are TRBV9 and TRBJ1-1; D call uncertain. Trimming left V 0 bases short and J 3 bases short, with 9 bases between. The germline V gene has CDR1 SGDLS and CDR2 YYNGEE. The CDR3 covers 14 residues. Here the CDR3 reads CASSVGGRDTEAFF. The DNA for the CDR3 is TGTGCCAGCAGCGTAGGAGGGCGAGACACTGAAGCTTTCTTT.

The chain joins TRBV30 to TRBJ2-2; D perhaps matches TRBD1 (6 bases). V gave up 3 bases and J gave up 5 bases, with 10 bases separating them. There are 13 residues in the CDR3. In germline, CDR1 is GTSNPN, CDR2 SVGIG (reference sequence). The CDR3 nucleotides are TGTGCCTGGAGCCAACAGGGAACCGGGGAGCTGTTTTTT. Amino acid sequence: CAWSQQGTGELFF.

The DNA for the CDR3 is TGTGCCAGCAGAAAGCCGGGACAGGGCTCCTACAATGAGCAGTTCTTC. This gives the protein CASRKPGQGSYNEQFF. This chain joins TRBV28 and TRBJ2-1; the match to TRBD1 covers 9 bases. The V segment lost 6 bases and the J segment 0 bases; nucleotides outside the gene matches: 6. Germline V lookup: CDR1 MDHEN, CDR2 SYDVKM. This CDR3 spans 16 amino acids.

The genes are TRBV4-1 and TRBJ1-2, with D unresolved. The length of the CDR3 is 15 residues. Germline V CDR1 and CDR2: MGHRA, YSYEKL. V shed 2 bases and J shed 3 bases, with 13 bases lying between them. CDR3 sequence: CASSQLGREDYGYTF. CDR3 DNA: TGCGCCAGCAGCCAATTGGGGAGGGAGGACTATGGCTACACCTTC.

This chain links TRBV7-3 with TRBJ2-3, with a tentative D call TRBD2 (8 bases). This CDR3 comprises 15 residues. Looked up from germline, CDR1 is SGHTA and CDR2 is FQGTGA. Between the trimmed V and J ends, which lost 2 bases and 4 bases, there was a span of 13 bases. The CDR3 reads CASSLPGGGADTQYF. As DNA, the CDR3 is TGTGCCAGCAGCTTACCGGGAGGGGGCGCAGATACGCAGTATTTT.

The chain is built from TRBV3-1 (or the pseudogene TRBV3-2) and TRBJ1-4; the D is unclear. The germline V gene encodes CDR1 LGHDT and CDR2 YNNKEL (reference sequence). The ends were cut back, 4 bases at V and 6 bases at J, with 6 bases in the middle. This CDR3 has 12 residues. CDR3 DNA sequence: TGTGCCAGCAGCCGGACTCATGAAAAACTGTTTTTT. Amino acid sequence: CASSRTHEKLFF.

The CDR3 spells CASSIGGGQAGANVLTF. CDR3 coding DNA: TGTGCCAGTAGTATAGGAGGGGGACAGGCTGGGGCCAACGTCCTGACTTTC. V is TRBV19 and J is TRBJ2-6; 8 bases match TRBD1. The V gene end was trimmed by 1 base and the J gene end by 2 bases; junction bases not matched to a gene: 4. This CDR3 is 17 amino acids long. Looked up from germline, CDR1 is LNHDA and CDR2 is SQIVND (reference sequence).

The chain employs TRBV5-6 and TRBJ1-2; no definite D call. The CDR3 has 16 amino acids. V lost 1 base and J lost 1, with 14 bases in between. The germline V gene has CDR1 SGHDT and CDR2 YYEEEE. The CDR3 spells CASSLLSGYLNYGYTF. CDR3 nucleotides: TGTGCCAGCAGCTTGTTATCCGGGTACCTTAACTATGGCTACACCTTC.

The V and J genes are TRBV9 and TRBJ2-5, with 10 bases identical to TRBD1. The CDR3 contains 16 residues. V lost 4 bases to trimming and J lost 5 bases; unmatched junction nucleotides: 11. Germline V CDR1 and CDR2: SGDLS, YYNGEE. Here the CDR3 reads CASSPTDRGLGETQYF. CDR3 DNA: TGTGCCAGCAGCCCTACGGACAGGGGGTTGGGGGAGACCCAGTACTTC.

The chain uses TRBV4-1 and TRBJ2-7; 7 bases map to TRBD2. Germline V lookup: CDR1 MGHRA, CDR2 YSYEKL. V lost 2 bases and J lost 0; bases outside the gene matches: 4. This CDR3 has 15 amino acids. CDR3 in amino acids: CASSQSGGGSYEQYF. CDR3 nucleotides: TGCGCCAGCAGCCAATCCGGCGGGGGCTCCTACGAGCAGTACTTC.

CDR3 bases: TGTGCCAGCAGCCAACAGAAATTTAACTATGGCTACACCTTC. Translated: CASSQQKFNYGYTF. V and J are TRBV5-6 and TRBJ1-2; no clear D. CDR1 and CDR2 (germline): SGHDT, YYEEEE. The V end lost 4 bases, the J end lost 1 base, and 11 bases lay between the germline ends. The length of the CDR3 is 14 residues.

The chain employs TRBV7-9 and TRBJ2-2; D might be TRBD2 (6 bases). V was trimmed by 4 bases and J by 6 bases, leaving 6 bases between them. The length of the CDR3 is 12 residues. The germline V gene has CDR1 SEHNR and CDR2 FQNEAQ (reference sequence). CDR3 nucleotide sequence: TGTGCCAGCAGCTGGGAGGCCGGGGAGCTGTTTTTT. Translated: CASSWEAGELFF.

The V call is TRBV5-1, the J call TRBJ2-1; TRBD2 aligns across 7 bases. V was clipped by 1 base and J by 3 bases; unmatched bases: 4. The CDR3 extends over 15 amino acids. Germline CDR1 reads SGHRS; CDR2 reads YFSETQ. This CDR3 reads CASSLTSAHYNEQFF. CDR3 coding DNA: TGCGCCAGCAGCTTGACTAGCGCCCACTACAATGAGCAGTTCTTC. The full variable domain, its missing parts supplied by reference TRBV5-1 and TRBJ2-1, is KAGVTQTPRYLIKTRGQQVTLSCSPISGHRSVSWYQQTPGQGLQFLFEYFSETQRNKGNFPGRFSGRQFSNSRSEMNVSTLELGDSALYLCASSLTSAHYNEQFFGPGTRLTVL.

This chain links TRBV3-1 (or the pseudogene TRBV3-2) with TRBJ2-5; D is unresolved. Germline V gene data show CDR1 as LGHDT and CDR2 as YNNKEL (reference sequence). V was clipped by 1 base and J by 0 bases, with 9 bases between them. The CDR3 consists of 15 residues. The CDR3 bases are TGTGCCAGCAGCCAAGGTCCACGGGACCAAGAGACCCAGTACTTC. Amino acids: CASSQGPRDQETQYF.

The chain recombines TRBV28 with TRBJ1-1; TRBD1 might be the D (5 bases). The CDR3 runs to 16 residues. From germline, CDR1 is MDHEN and CDR2 SYDVKM. The V end was cut by 3 bases, the J end by 2 bases, with 16 bases between. Here the CDR3 DNA reads TGTGCCAGCAGTTTCGACAGCCCGGACGACAACACTGAAGCTTTCTTT. Residues: CASSFDSPDDNTEAFF.

The chain uses TRBV1 and TRBJ1-5. TRBV1 corresponds to a pseudogene. The CDR3 extends over 18 amino acids. The CDR3 sequence is CTSSQDAFGNSWIQPQHF. Here the CDR3 DNA reads TGCACCAGCAGCCAAGATGCCTTCGGGAACAGCTGGATTCAGCCCCAGCATTTT.

The gene calls are TRBV5-4 and TRBJ1-4; TRBD1 aligns across 9 bases. This CDR3 has 14 residues. Unmatched junction bases numbered 4, after V lost 5 bases and J lost 5 bases. Germline CDR1 and CDR2: SGHNT and YYREEE (reference sequence). The CDR3 DNA reads as TGTGCCAGCAGTTTCGGGACAGGGAATGAAAAACTGTTTTTT. Translation: CASSFGTGNEKLFF.

This chain connects TRBV28 to TRBJ1-2; 9 bases line up with TRBD1. The CDR3 runs to 14 residues. Losses at the gene ends were 6 bases for V and 4 bases for J; bases not matched to a gene: 6. The germline V gene has CDR1 MDHEN and CDR2 SYDVKM. The DNA for the CDR3 is TGTGCCAGCAGAATACAGGGGGCCCTCTATGGCTACACCTTC. The encoded protein is CASRIQGALYGYTF.